These 18 T cell receptor beta chains came from one sample sequenced in a study of T cell clones after liver transplantation. Repertoires were generated with immunoSEQ multiplex PCR, while TCRdb's copy carries only in-frame clones and drops some. The sample records under 35,000 clones, more than 90% being singletons. The source was CD8+ T cells from blood, collected 12 months after liver transplant. These receptors all stem from a human patient who received a liver transplant. A subset of T cells may come from the graft donor.

As concerns this clone: Other DNA sequences within the sample encode an identical CDR3. J is TRBJ1-1 and V is TRBV7-9; no reliable D call. Germline lookup yields CDR1 SEHNR and CDR2 FQNEAQ (reference sequence). Trimming left V 5 bases short and J 3 bases short, with 4 bases between. CDR3 length: 11 residues. Here the CDR3 reads CASSPDTEAFF. In DNA form, the CDR3 reads TGTGCCAGCAGCCCGGACACTGAAGCTTTCTTT.

The rearrangement links TRBV6-6 to TRBJ2-7; a weak D match, TRBD1 (5 bases). The CDR3 runs to 12 residues. CDR1 is MNHNY and CDR2 is SVGAGI in the germline V gene (reference sequence). V lost 5 bases and J lost 0, with 5 bases in between. The chain's CDR3 is CASSGASYEQYF. The CDR3 region has the DNA TGTGCCAGCAGTGGGGCCTCCTACGAGCAGTACTTC.

The V and J genes are TRBV30 and TRBJ2-7; 8 bases are shared with TRBD1. The CDR3 runs to 16 residues. V was pared by 0 bases and J by 1 base, with 8 bases of the junction left unmatched. Germline CDR1 and CDR2: GTSNPN and SVGIG (reference sequence). CDR3 sequence (DNA): TGTGCCTGGAGTGTACAATGGGACAGGATATCCTACGAGCAGTACTTC. This codes for CAWSVQWDRISYEQYF.

This clone was found once. The rearrangement links TRBV7-3 to TRBJ2-1, with D perhaps matching TRBD2 (6 bases). The CDR3 loop spans 14 amino acids. Germline V gives CDR1 SGHTA, CDR2 FQGTGA. V lost 1 base to trimming and J lost 6 bases, with 10 bases between them. The CDR3 DNA follows: TGTGCCAGCAGCTTAAACGGGAGACTCAATGAGCAGTTCTTC. It codes for CASSLNGRLNEQFF.

The chain carries TRBV2 and TRBJ1-2, with D perhaps matching TRBD1 (6 bases). V was cut by 7 bases and J by 0 bases, with 18 bases left in between. Per germline, CDR1 SNHLY and CDR2 FYNNEI. CDR3 length equals 16 residues. CDR3 sequence reads: CASTTIGQLANYGYTF. The CDR3, as DNA: TGTGCCAGCACCACAATCGGACAGCTGGCTAACTATGGCTACACCTTC. Using reference TRBV2 and TRBJ1-2 for the parts outside the CDR3, the full variable domain is EPEVTQTPSHQVTQMGQEVILRCVPISNHLYFYWYRQILGQKVEFLVSFYNNEISEKSEIFDDQFSVERPDGSNFTLKIRSTKLEDSAMYFCASTTIGQLANYGYTFGSGTRLTVV.

This chain connects TRBV4-2 to TRBJ1-5, with 10 bases fitting TRBD1. The CDR3 runs to 17 residues. The germline gives CDR1 LGHNA, CDR2 YNFKEQ. V shed 3 bases and J 5 bases; nucleotides not matched to a gene: 10. Written as DNA, the CDR3 is TGTGCCAGCAGCCAGCAAACGGGGGACAGGGGATATCAGCCCCAGCATTTT. This translates into CASSQQTGDRGYQPQHF.

This clone was detected only once. The chain is built from TRBV7-9 and TRBJ2-3; D perhaps matches TRBD1 (6 bases). V was shortened by 8 bases and J by 5 bases, with 23 bases between the two germline ends. Per germline, CDR1 SEHNR and CDR2 FQNEAQ (reference sequence). This CDR3 comprises 16 residues. The CDR3: CASGQAQGVRLDTQYF. The CDR3, as DNA: TGTGCCAGCGGTCAGGCACAGGGTGTTAGGTTAGATACGCAGTATTTT.

V gene TRBV7-6 combines with J gene TRBJ2-2, with 11 nucleotides matching TRBD2. The CDR3 spans 15 residues. The germline V gene has CDR1 SGHVS and CDR2 FNYEAQ. With V trimmed by 5 bases and J by 5 bases, 4 bases remained unmatched. CDR3 protein: CASSITSGRTGELFF. The CDR3 DNA follows: TGTGCCAGCAGCATCACTAGCGGGAGAACCGGGGAGCTGTTTTTT. Filled out from reference TRBV7-6 and TRBJ2-2, the complete variable domain reads GAGVSQSPRYKVTKRGQDVALRCDPISGHVSLYWYRQALGQGPEFLTYFNYEAQQDKSGLPNDRFSAERPEGSISTLTIQRTEQRDSAMYRCASSITSGRTGELFFGEGSRLTVL.

The CDR3 DNA reads TGTGCCAGCAGTTACTCTGGGAGTGGAGAGCAGTTCTTC. This translates into CASSYSGSGEQFF. The V and J genes are TRBV6-6 and TRBJ2-1; possibly TRBD2 for D (5 bases). The germline CDR1 and CDR2 sequences are MNHNY and SVGAGI (reference sequence). The CDR3 consists of 13 residues. V was clipped by 0 bases and J by 10 bases, with 10 bases between them.

This clone occurred once. The CDR3 is CASSEEKSSYEQYF. DNA for the CDR3: TGTGCCAGCAGTGAAGAAAAAAGCTCCTACGAGCAGTACTTC. The chain carries TRBV2 and TRBJ2-7; D uncertain. The CDR3 has 14 amino acids. Germline values: CDR1 SNHLY, CDR2 FYNNEI. V lost 1 base and J lost 0, with 7 bases in between.

The CDR3 here is CASSILAGANNEQFF. For the CDR3, the DNA is TGTGCCAGTAGCATACTAGCGGGAGCCAACAATGAGCAGTTCTTC. The chain has TRBV19 and TRBJ2-1; 11 bases map to TRBD2. Trimming removed 6 bases from V and 5 bases from J; junction bases left unmatched: 6. This CDR3 contains 15 residues. The germline CDR1 and CDR2 sequences are LNHDA and SQIVND (reference sequence).

The CDR3 sequence is CASSFDVEQYF. CDR3 DNA: TGTGCCAGCAGCTTCGACGTGGAGCAGTACTTC. The chain has TRBV7-9 and TRBJ2-7; no clear D. V lost 3 bases to trimming and J lost 7 bases, with 7 bases between them. Looked up from germline, CDR1 is SEHNR and CDR2 is FQNEAQ (reference sequence). The length of the CDR3 is 11 residues.

The rearrangement uses TRBV5-6 and TRBJ1-5; TRBD1 agrees at 9 bases. The CDR3 is made up of 17 amino acids. Trimming at V came to 0 bases and at J to 4 bases, leaving 8 bases not matched to a gene. The V gene's germline CDR1 is SGHDT and CDR2 YYEEEE. The CDR3 reads CASSLGRTGDINQPQHF. The CDR3 nucleotides read TGTGCCAGCAGCTTGGGGAGGACAGGGGATATAAATCAGCCCCAGCATTTT.

V and J are TRBV7-9 and TRBJ2-7; either TRBD1 or TRBD2 may fit D (5 bases each). The germline CDR1 and CDR2 sequences are SEHNR and FQNEAQ (reference sequence). The length of the CDR3 is 14 residues. V was trimmed by 5 bases and J by 4 bases, leaving 15 bases between them. CDR3 in DNA: TGTGCCAGCAGCCACCGGGACGGACCATACGAGCAGTACTTC. This gives the protein CASSHRDGPYEQYF.

The CDR3 DNA follows: TGTGCCACCAGCAGAGTATCAGGAGGAGGAGAGCAGTACTTC. Protein: CATSRVSGGGEQYF. The chain combines TRBV15 with TRBJ2-7; the D gene is possibly TRBD2 (5 bases). Between the trimmed V and J ends, which lost 1 base and 7 bases, there was a span of 14 bases. This CDR3 comprises 14 residues. The germline V gene encodes CDR1 LNHNV and CDR2 YYDKDF (reference sequence).

This clone came up once. The chain couples TRBV29-1 to TRBJ2-7; D ambiguous. Germline V gene data show CDR1 as SQVTM and CDR2 as ANQGSEA. This CDR3 spans 11 amino acids. Trimming removed 4 bases from V and 7 bases from J, with 11 bases in between. The CDR3 here is CSVVSSGEQYF. The CDR3 DNA sequence: TGCAGCGTTGTTTCTAGTGGGGAGCAGTACTTC.

The rearrangement links TRBV5-6 to TRBJ2-7; TRBD2 matches 8 bases. CDR1 is SGHDT, CDR2 YYEEEE, per germline. The CDR3 consists of 13 residues. V shed 4 bases, J shed 0 bases, and the junction held 0 bases outside the gene matches. The CDR3 DNA is TGTGCCAGCAGCGCGGGAGGCTCCTACGAGCAGTACTTC. Residues: CASSAGGSYEQYF.

The V and J genes are TRBV7-8 and TRBJ2-2; D is perhaps TRBD1 (6 bases). V was cut by 7 bases and J by 6 bases, with 15 bases left in between. The germline gives CDR1 SGHVS, CDR2 FQNEAQ. This CDR3 is built from 14 residues. CDR3 DNA: TGTGCCAGCAACAACAGGGTAGGGGCCGGGGAGCTGTTTTTT. This gives the protein CASNNRVGAGELFF.